This paragraph reports one T cell receptor beta chain. What it binds is unknown. This sample stems from a study of OX40 agonist ivuxolimab in advanced cancers. Study as a whole: Patients treated during dose escalation were battling hepatocellular carcinoma, melanoma, renal cell or head and neck cancer.

Findings and limits, study-wide: CD4+ and CD8+ blood T cells expanded clonally by week 6 at 0.1 to 3.0 mg/kg. The study found that CD8+ T cells averaged more expanded clones than CD4+.

The CDR3 spans 12 residues. Germline values: CDR1 SQVTM, CDR2 ANQGSEA. V lost 8 bases and J lost 9; bases outside the gene matches: 9. Sequenced by immunoSEQ multiplex PCR; TCRdb stores in-frame clones only, minus some. The sample consists of 70,000 or so clones, nearly 90% of them appearing once. This sequence originates from an adult with an advanced solid tumor such as melanoma, head and neck, liver or kidney cancer. The chain carries TRBV29-1 and TRBJ2-1, with 8 bases matching TRBD1. The specimen comprised CD4+ or CD8+ T cells sorted from blood, sampled in a trial of the OX40 agonist ivuxolimab. CDR3 residues: CSCGQGGSEQFF. The CDR3 bases are TGCAGCTGTGGACAGGGCGGTAGTGAGCAGTTCTTC.